The 19 T cell receptor beta chains reported below all come from one sample, sequenced in a study of shared clonotypes between healthy human individuals. CD45RO-negative CD8 cells positively selected for CCR7 made up the naive population, which excluded terminally differentiated effector memory CD45RA+ cells. The table came from immunoSEQ multiplex PCR; TCRdb's copy has only in-frame clones and leaves some out. Here the sample spans under 2,000,000 clones, over 85% being singletons. Sample: naive CD8+ T cells sorted from blood. The receptors originated from a young man in good health.

This clone was recorded a few times. The V call is TRBV4-3, the J call TRBJ2-7; D could derive from TRBD1 or TRBD2 (5 bases each). From germline, CDR1 is LGHNA and CDR2 YSLEER. CDR3 length equals 16 residues. Between the trimmed V and J ends, which lost 1 base and 5 bases, there was a span of 18 bases. CDR3 amino acids: CASSQGAYGAPDEQYF. The CDR3 DNA is TGCGCCAGCAGCCAAGGGGCGTACGGGGCCCCCGACGAGCAGTACTTC.

Here the CDR3 reads CASSPPRTEKLFF. CDR3 DNA: TGTGCCAGCAGCCCCCCCCGCACGGAGAAACTGTTTTTT. The rearrangement uses TRBV7-9 and TRBJ1-4, with D uncertain. The germline CDR1 and CDR2 sequences are SEHNR and FQNEAQ (reference sequence). The ends were cut back, 5 bases at V and 11 bases at J, with 15 bases in the middle. The CDR3 covers 13 residues.

The sample holds one count of this clone. The chain is built from TRBV28 and TRBJ2-2; no clear D gene. This CDR3 spans 13 amino acids. The V and J ends lost 5 bases and 1 base respectively, with 5 bases between them. Germline CDR1 MDHEN, CDR2 SYDVKM. CDR3 nucleotides: TGTGCCAGCAGTAAGGGGAACACCGGGGAGCTGTTTTTT. Protein product: CASSKGNTGELFF.

The chain is built from TRBV29-1 and TRBJ2-7; 8 positions match TRBD2. The CDR3 covers 16 residues. V was pared by 4 bases and J by 7 bases, with 18 bases of the junction left unmatched. Germline CDR1 is SQVTM and CDR2 is ANQGSEA. The DNA for the CDR3 is TGCAGCGTTGTTATGGAGCTAGCGGGTTCCCTCGGGGAGCAGTACTTC. Translation gives CSVVMELAGSLGEQYF.

This chain links TRBV11-2 with TRBJ1-2; D gene unclear. Germline CDR1 is SGHAT and CDR2 is FQNNGV. This CDR3 comprises 13 residues. The V gene lost 0 bases and the J gene lost 4 bases, with 6 bases spanning the gap. This chain's CDR3 is CASSLDGSYGYTF. The CDR3 DNA reads TGTGCCAGCAGCTTAGATGGGTCCTATGGCTACACCTTC.

The rearrangement links TRBV13 to TRBJ1-4; a weak D match, TRBD1 (5 bases). The V end was cut by 5 bases, the J end by 8 bases, with 15 bases between. Germline V gene sequence: CDR1 PRHDT, CDR2 FYEKMQ (reference sequence). The CDR3 sequence is 14 residues long. This CDR3 is CASSVDSSQEKLFF. CDR3 nucleotides: TGTGCCAGCAGCGTAGACAGTAGCCAGGAAAAACTGTTTTTT. The full variable domain, its missing parts supplied by reference TRBV13 and TRBJ1-4, is AAGVIQSPRHLIKEKRETATLKCYPIPRHDTVYWYQQGPGQDPQFLISFYEKMQSDKGSIPDRFSAQQFSDYHSELNMSSLELGDSALYFCASSVDSSQEKLFFGSGTQLSVL.

This CDR3 is CASSFQGGGLVNTEAFF. In nucleotides, the CDR3 is TGTGCCAGCAGCTTTCAAGGTGGGGGATTGGTGAACACTGAAGCTTTCTTT. The rearrangement uses TRBV7-8 and TRBJ1-1; D is perhaps TRBD1 (5 bases). V was shortened by 3 bases and J by 0 bases, with 17 bases between the two germline ends. The CDR3 covers 17 residues. Germline CDR1 and CDR2: SGHVS and FQNEAQ.

Worth noting for this clone: Different DNA sequences within this sample yield the same CDR3. The rearrangement links TRBV27 to TRBJ2-7; TRBD2 is a possible D gene (6 bases). Germline V gene lookup returns CDR1 MNHEY and CDR2 SMNVEV (reference sequence). Between the trimmed V and J ends, which lost 5 bases and 4 bases, there was a span of 15 bases. This CDR3 has 14 amino acids. For the CDR3, the DNA is TGTGCCAGCAGTCTAACGGGAGCGGCATACGAGCAGTACTTC. Its translation is CASSLTGAAYEQYF.

As to this clone: This sample includes further DNA sequences coding for the same CDR3. The chain recombines TRBV7-8 with TRBJ2-7, with D hard to call. The CDR3 is 13 amino acids. Germline V gene sequence: CDR1 SGHVS, CDR2 FQNEAQ. Trimming cost V 5 bases and J 3 bases, with 11 bases left between them. The DNA for the CDR3 is TGTGCCAGCAGCCTAAGGCAGTACTACGAGCAGTACTTC. It codes for CASSLRQYYEQYF.

The V call is TRBV4-1, the J call TRBJ2-7; D call uncertain. V was pared by 2 bases and J by 0 bases, with 14 bases between. CDR1 and CDR2 (germline): MGHRA, YSYEKL. The CDR3 is made up of 16 amino acids. CDR3 residues: CASSQRLLVSSYEQYF. CDR3 in DNA: TGCGCCAGCAGCCAACGTTTGTTGGTAAGCTCCTACGAGCAGTACTTC.

The V and J genes are TRBV28 and TRBJ2-3; tentatively, D is TRBD1 or TRBD2 (6 bases each). CDR1 MDHEN and CDR2 SYDVKM come from the germline V gene. Trimming pared 8 bases from V and 2 bases from J, leaving 23 bases between. The CDR3 contains 17 residues. The CDR3 bases are TGTGCCAGCTGGGACACCCCTAGCGTCCTTTCCACAGATACGCAGTATTTT. Its protein product is CASWDTPSVLSTDTQYF.

This rearrangement joins TRBV27 to TRBJ2-7, with 10 nucleotides matching TRBD1. The V and J ends lost 4 bases and 2 bases, in that order; junction bases with no gene match: 5. There are 15 residues in the CDR3. CDR1 is MNHEY, CDR2 SMNVEV, per germline (reference sequence). The CDR3 here is CASSWGTGEPYEQYF. DNA of the CDR3: TGTGCCAGCAGTTGGGGGACAGGGGAACCCTACGAGCAGTACTTC.

CDR3 sequence: CASSIQETQYF. The CDR3 DNA reads TGTGCCAGCAGTATCCAAGAGACCCAGTACTTC. The chain joins TRBV2 to TRBJ2-5; the D is unclear. The germline CDR1 and CDR2 sequences are SNHLY and FYNNEI. The V gene lost 5 bases and the J gene lost 1 base, with 2 bases spanning the gap. CDR3 length: 11 amino acids.

This chain joins TRBV6-1 and TRBJ2-7; maybe TRBD1 (5 bases). V lost 1 base and J lost 6, with 22 bases in between. The V gene's germline CDR1 is MNHNS and CDR2 SASEGT. This CDR3 is 17 amino acids long. The CDR3 DNA sequence: TGTGCCAGCAGTGAAGAGGCATTAGGGGCAGGTGTTGGCGAGCAGTACTTC. It specifies CASSEEALGAGVGEQYF.

The chain has TRBV7-6 and TRBJ2-6; either TRBD1 or TRBD2 may fit D (5 bases each). V was clipped by 5 bases and J by 0 bases, with 14 bases between them. From germline, CDR1 is SGHVS and CDR2 FNYEAQ. The CDR3 contains 17 residues. CDR3 nucleotide sequence: TGTGCCAGCAGCCGAGGGGTTTTGAGCTCTGGGGCCAACGTCCTGACTTTC. Encoded protein: CASSRGVLSSGANVLTF.

The chain carries TRBV29-1 and TRBJ2-1; maybe TRBD2 (6 bases). CDR1 and CDR2 from the germline V gene are SQVTM and ANQGSEA. Trimming took 1 base from V and 9 from J, leaving 22 bases between them. The CDR3 covers 16 residues. CDR3 protein: CSVEGLEGGVIGEQFF. The CDR3 DNA follows: TGCAGCGTTGAAGGGCTGGAGGGCGGGGTAATTGGTGAGCAGTTCTTC.

The CDR3 bases are TGTGCCAGCAGCTTAGATCCGGGGGCCGGCTATAATTCACCCCTCCACTTT. It yields the protein CASSLDPGAGYNSPLHF. V gene TRBV11-2 combines with J gene TRBJ1-6, with D possibly matching TRBD1 (6 bases). In germline, CDR1 is SGHAT, CDR2 FQNNGV. V dropped 0 bases and J dropped 3 bases, with 12 bases sitting between them. CDR3 length: 17 amino acids. The full variable domain, completed using reference TRBV11-2 and TRBJ1-6, is EAGVAQSPRYKIIEKRQSVAFWCNPISGHATLYWYQQILGQGPKLLIQFQNNGVVDDSQLPKDRFSAERLKGVDSTLKIQPAKLEDSAVYLCASSLDPGAGYNSPLHFGNGTRLTVT.

The V gene is TRBV6-6, the J gene TRBJ2-7, with D unresolved. Trimming stripped 0 bases from V and 0 bases from J, with 12 bases between. The germline V gene encodes CDR1 MNHNY and CDR2 SVGAGI (reference sequence). CDR3 size: 16 residues. The CDR3 DNA is TGTGCCAGCAGTTACTCGATATCCCTCAGCTCCTACGAGCAGTACTTC. The encoded protein is CASSYSISLSSYEQYF.

The chain has TRBV5-7 and TRBJ2-7, with D tentatively TRBD1 (7 bases). TRBV5-7 is labeled an ORF, and its function is uncertain. V was shortened by 7 bases and J by 3 bases, with 23 bases between the two germline ends. This CDR3 is built from 16 residues. CDR3 nucleotide sequence: TGTGCCAGCGTTCAAACAGGGGAGGACCCCCGCTACGAGCAGTACTTC. Amino acid sequence: CASVQTGEDPRYEQYF.